This T cell receptor (beta chain) was obtained from a study of blood T cell repertoires in COVID-19. Study-wide context: Sample material is recorded as cDNA or gDNA derived from T cells, B-cell-depleted T cells, or PBMCs.

Cohorts were assigned according to the clinical history that participants reported. Recovered status in Cohort 3 required two negative PCRs, clearance, or symptom resolution. This clone was detected a few times. Only in-frame clones appear in the TCRdb table, and some are missing; sequencing was by immunoSEQ multiplex PCR. The sample includes some 300,000 clones, over 85% of them seen just once. The CDR3 has 17 amino acids. Germline loops: CDR1 SGHRS, CDR2 YFSETQ. The V and J ends lost 4 bases and 6 bases respectively, with 23 bases between them. This clonotype originated in a woman aged 25 to 39 who had recovered from COVID-19. This chain connects TRBV5-1 to TRBJ2-1; D is perhaps TRBD2 (6 bases). What was sequenced was PBMCs or T cells enriched from blood (not recorded which). The CDR3 DNA sequence: TGCGCCAGCAGCCGCCATTCAGGGTCGGGAGAGGGCAATGAGCAGTTCTTC. Translated: CASSRHSGSGEGNEQFF.